Listed below are T cell receptor beta chains from one sample, sequenced in a study of blood T cell repertoires in COVID-19. Assay: immunoSEQ multiplex PCR; the TCRdb copy retains only in-frame clones and omits some. The data contain 270,000 or so clones, roughly 85% of them singletons. Material for sequencing was peripheral blood. These receptors were collected from a woman aged 50 to 60 who had recovered from COVID-19. CDR3s include the opening cysteine and the closing phenylalanine or tryptophan. The D gene is left open where the match is weak. Expanded clones get a size class; other rows say once, few or many, or leave the size out.

-,-,TRBV7-3,TRBJ2-1,CASSPALAFDYNEQFF,TGTGCCAGCAGCCCCGCCCTAGCGTTCGACTACAATGAGCAGTTCTTC
-,many,TRBV27,TRBJ1-4,CASSSGVKREKLFF,TGTGCCAGCAGTTCAGGGGTAAAGCGGGAAAAACTGTTTTTT
TRBD1,few,TRBV30,TRBJ1-5,CAWHPGGHSNQPQHF,TGTGCCTGGCATCCAGGGGGCCATAGCAATCAGCCCCAGCATTTT
TRBD2,few,TRBV7-2,TRBJ2-5,CASSLGLAVQETQYF,TGTGCCAGCAGCTTAGGACTAGCGGTCCAAGAGACCCAGTACTTC
TRBD1,-,TRBV30,TRBJ1-2,CAWGQGIMYTF,TGTGCCTGGGGACAGGGGATCATGTACACCTTC
-,-,TRBV10-1,TRBJ1-6,CASSDGQGNSPLHF,TGCGCCAGCAGTGATGGTCAGGGAAATTCACCCCTCCACTTT
-,-,TRBV30,TRBJ2-3,CAWSPGGARTDTQYF,TGTGCCTGGAGCCCTGGGGGGGCACGCACAGATACGCAGTATTTT
TRBD1,-,TRBV3-1/TRBV3-2,TRBJ2-2,CASSRGTGWNTGELFF,TGTGCCAGCAGCCGCGGGACAGGGTGGAACACCGGGGAGCTGTTTTTT
TRBD1,-,TRBV7-3,TRBJ1-5,CASSLTGTVVHF,TGTGCCAGCAGCTTAACCGGGACAGTGGTGCATTTT
-,-,TRBV6-5,TRBJ1-2,CASRRTVNYGYTF,TGTGCCAGCAGGCGGACTGTTAACTATGGCTACACCTTC
TRBD1,-,TRBV3-1/TRBV3-2,TRBJ2-5,CASSQPGQGVETQYF,TGTGCCAGCAGCCAACCGGGACAGGGAGTGGAGACCCAGTACTTC
TRBD2,-,TRBV3-1/TRBV3-2,TRBJ2-3,CASSGGTSGRATDTQYF,TGTGCCAGCAGCGGGGGGACTAGCGGGAGGGCCACGGATACGCAGTATTTT
TRBD2,-,TRBV11-2,TRBJ2-3,CASSLRRLAASTDTQYF,TGTGCCAGCAGCTTAAGGAGGCTAGCGGCTAGCACAGATACGCAGTATTTT
TRBD2,-,TRBV6-5,TRBJ2-5,CASRALAGGPETQYF,TGTGCCAGCAGAGCCTTAGCGGGGGGGCCCGAGACCCAGTACTTC
-,-,TRBV7-3,TRBJ2-1,CASRPGGGAGEQFF,TGTGCCAGCAGGCCCGGAGGGGGGGCTGGGGAGCAGTTCTTC
-,-,TRBV2,TRBJ1-1,CATTQATEAFF,TGTGCCACCACTCAGGCCACTGAAGCTTTCTTT
-,-,TRBV7-2,TRBJ1-4,CASRSTGLEGEKLFF,TGTGCCAGCAGATCTACAGGGCTTGAAGGAGAAAAACTGTTTTTT
TRBD1,-,TRBV19,TRBJ1-5,CASVRDRGSNQPQHF,TGTGCCAGCGTCAGGGACAGGGGTAGCAATCAGCCCCAGCATTTT
-,once,TRBV20-1,TRBJ1-6,CSASPRGSSYNSPLHF,TGCAGTGCTAGTCCGAGAGGTAGCTCCTATAATTCACCCCTCCACTTT
TRBD2,-,TRBV28,TRBJ2-3,CASSPVGAGVRDTQYF,TGTGCCAGCAGCCCAGTCGGGGCGGGAGTGCGGGATACGCAGTATTTT
TRBD2,few,TRBV28,TRBJ2-7,CASSGTRPVSEQYF,TGTGCCAGCAGCGGGACTAGACCCGTGAGCGAGCAGTACTTC
-,-,TRBV29-1,TRBJ2-6,CSVTEPSSGANVLTF,TGCAGCGTTACAGAGCCGAGCTCTGGGGCCAACGTCCTGACTTTC
TRBD2,-,TRBV7-2,TRBJ2-1,CASSSYGTSGVPSYNEQFF,TGTGCCAGCAGCTCTTACGGGACTAGCGGGGTCCCCTCCTACAATGAGCAGTTCTTC
TRBD2,-,TRBV4-1,TRBJ2-7,CASSQVLRLAGEQYF,TGCGCCAGCAGCCAAGTCCTCCGCCTAGCGGGCGAGCAGTACTTC
-,-,TRBV7-2,TRBJ2-5,CASSTYTSGGQETQYF,TGTGCCAGCAGCACGTACACGTCTGGTGGCCAAGAGACCCAGTACTTC
-,-,TRBV19,TRBJ2-1,CASSKGGTLYNEQFF,TGTGCCAGTAGTAAGGGGGGGACGCTCTACAATGAGCAGTTCTTC
TRBD2,-,TRBV2,TRBJ2-2,CASSLTSGGSNTGELFF,TGTGCCAGCAGCCTGACTAGCGGGGGTTCGAACACCGGGGAGCTGTTTTTT
TRBD2,-,TRBV5-1,TRBJ2-1,CASSLAAGLAGGKNEQFF,TGCGCCAGCAGCTTGGCCGCGGGACTAGCGGGAGGGAAGAATGAGCAGTTCTTC
TRBD2,-,TRBV3-1/TRBV3-2,TRBJ2-7,CASSQTGLAGVYEQYF,TGTGCCAGCAGCCAAACCGGACTAGCGGGAGTCTACGAGCAGTACTTC
TRBD1,-,TRBV3-1/TRBV3-2,TRBJ2-5,CASSWTGDQETQYF,TGTGCCAGCAGCTGGACAGGGGATCAAGAGACCCAGTACTTC
-,-,TRBV9,TRBJ2-2,CASSVGSLTNLPGELFF,TGTGCCAGCAGCGTAGGAAGCCTAACCAACCTCCCCGGGGAGCTGTTTTTT
-,-,TRBV19,TRBJ2-3,CASSGGGGITLTDTQYF,TGTGCCAGTAGTGGGGGGGGCGGGATCACCTTAACGGATACGCAGTATTTT
TRBD1,-,TRBV10-3,TRBJ1-2,CAITNQGQGDNYGYTF,TGTGCCATCACGAATCAAGGACAGGGGGATAACTATGGCTACACCTTC